One T cell receptor beta chain is described in this entry. There is no known antigen for this receptor. Base qualities are not provided; no much larger clone lies one nucleotide away. The trial excluded patients who had a history of autoimmune disease or were on systemic immunosuppression. Peripheral blood for TCR sequencing was drawn from every dose cohort at baseline, at cycle 4 day 1 and at cycle 7 day 1. The samples were drawn from a first-in-human, open-label, multicenter phase I dose-escalation trial of ivuxolimab. Adults with locally advanced or metastatic head and neck squamous cell, hepatocellular, melanoma or renal cell carcinoma were enrolled in the trial. Before TCR sequencing, CD4+ and CD8+ T cells were separately sorted from peripheral blood. This record belongs to a study of OX40 agonist ivuxolimab in advanced cancers. Some background on the complete study: Ivuxolimab, which targeted the costimulatory receptor OX40 (CD134), was an agonistic, fully human IgG2 monoclonal antibody. Intravenous ivuxolimab was administered to patients every 2 weeks at six dose levels: 0.01, 0.1, 0.3, 1.5, 3 and 10 mg/kg. In the dose-escalation cohort, around four fifths of patients were male, and the mean age was approximately 60 years with a range of 23 to 79. Peripheral TCRbeta sequencing aimed to test whether ivuxolimab altered TCR sequence diversity and caused clonal T-cell expansion. The paper reports the monotherapy dose-escalation portion (N ≈ 50 patients) of the phase I ivuxolimab trial. Partial responses occurred in three dose-escalation patients: two with cutaneous melanoma and one with hepatocellular carcinoma. Patients were allowed to have had prior anti-PD-1, anti-PD-L1 or anti-CTLA-4 therapy, and 30% to 40% of the dose-escalation patients had been treated with checkpoint inhibitors. Of the approximately 53 patients in dose escalation, 19 had hepatocellular carcinoma, approximately 15 had melanoma, 9 had renal cell carcinoma and 9 had head and neck cancer.

Genomic DNA was isolated from the sorted cells so that the TCRbeta CDR3 region could be sequenced. The immunoSEQ Assay was used for sequencing of TCRbeta CDR3 regions. TCRdb carries this immuneACCESS record with in-frame sequences only. Its versions omit some clonotypes, under half of them owing to an unresolved V gene in the studies checked, with the rest unexplained. This sample lists about 47,000 clones; around four fifths were detected once. Jointly, the top ten make up approximately 1.6% of the sample. The CDR3 measures 14 amino acids from cysteine to phenylalanine. The CDR3 DNA has 42 bases and is translated from base 1. A distance of 12 bases separates the germline ends of V and J, which lose 4 bases and 2 bases respectively. The germline V gene encodes CDR1 SGHTS and CDR2 YDEGEE. Overall study outcomes, separate from this receptor: Low levels of normalized T-cell clonal expansion were also seen in some patients who did not respond. At doses of 0.1 to 3.0 mg/kg, clonal expansion of both CD4+ and CD8+ blood T cells was observed from baseline to week 6. After ivuxolimab, CD8+ T cells had more expanded clones than CD4+ T cells on average. Antigen specificity was not determined for the clonally expanded peripheral T cells. In the 0.1-3.0 mg/kg groups, partial responders had among the lowest normalized peripheral clonal expansion, particularly in CD8+ T cells.

The chain links TRBV5-8 with TRBJ2-5; the D region may be TRBD1 or TRBD2, each matching 5 bases equally. The sample here was CD4+ or CD8+ T cells sorted from blood, taken in a trial of the OX40 agonist ivuxolimab. The sequence derives from an adult with an advanced solid tumor such as melanoma, head and neck, liver or kidney cancer. For the CDR3, the sequence is CASSQRGRQETQYF. The base sequence is TGTGCCAGCAGCCAAAGGGGACGGCAAGAGACCCAGTACTTC.